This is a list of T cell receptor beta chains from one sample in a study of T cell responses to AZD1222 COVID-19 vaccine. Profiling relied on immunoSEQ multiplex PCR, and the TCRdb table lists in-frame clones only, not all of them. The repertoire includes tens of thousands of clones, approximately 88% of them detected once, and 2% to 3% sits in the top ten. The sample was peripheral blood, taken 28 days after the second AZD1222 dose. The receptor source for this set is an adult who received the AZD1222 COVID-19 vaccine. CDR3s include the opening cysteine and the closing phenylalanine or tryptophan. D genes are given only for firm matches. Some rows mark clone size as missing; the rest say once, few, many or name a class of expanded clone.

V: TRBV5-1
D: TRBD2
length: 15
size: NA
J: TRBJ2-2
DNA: TGCGCCAGCAGCCCGGGGGGACTACTAACCGGGGAGCTGTTTTTT
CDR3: CASSPGGLLTGELFF

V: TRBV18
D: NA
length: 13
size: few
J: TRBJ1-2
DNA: TGTGCCAGCTCCCCCCGGGAGCTCTATGGCTACACCTTC
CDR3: CASSPRELYGYTF

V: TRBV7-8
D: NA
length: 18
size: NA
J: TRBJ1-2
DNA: TGTGCCAGCAGCTTAGCGCAAGGCCGATCAACCTCTAACTATGGCTACACCTTC
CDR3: CASSLAQGRSTSNYGYTF

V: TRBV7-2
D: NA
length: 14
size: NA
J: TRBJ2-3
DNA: TGTGCCAGCAGCTTGGCCTTCAGAGAAGATACGCAGTATTTT
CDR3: CASSLAFREDTQYF

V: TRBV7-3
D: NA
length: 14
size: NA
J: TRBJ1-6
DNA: TGTGCCAGCAGTCCCAGGGCCGGTAATTCACCCCTCCACTTT
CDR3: CASSPRAGNSPLHF

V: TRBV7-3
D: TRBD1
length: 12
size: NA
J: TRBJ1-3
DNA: TGTGCCAGCAGCCCACGGACAGGCTATATGTATTTT
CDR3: CASSPRTGYMYF

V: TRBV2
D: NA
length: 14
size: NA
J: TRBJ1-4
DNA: TGTGCCAGCAACCGAGAGGCAACTAATGAAAAACTGTTTTTT
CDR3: CASNREATNEKLFF

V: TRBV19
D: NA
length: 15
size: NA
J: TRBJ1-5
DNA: TGTGCCAGTAGTACCATCGGGACTGCGGGGCAGCCCCAGCATTTT
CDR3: CASSTIGTAGQPQHF

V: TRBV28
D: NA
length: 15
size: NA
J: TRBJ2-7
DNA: TGTGCCAGCACCCACCTTGGGGAAGCAGCCTACGAGCAGTACTTC
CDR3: CASTHLGEAAYEQYF

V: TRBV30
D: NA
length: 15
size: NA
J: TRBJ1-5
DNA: TGTGCCTGGAGTGTACGGGGGGGGCTCAATCAGCCCCAGCATTTT
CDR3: CAWSVRGGLNQPQHF

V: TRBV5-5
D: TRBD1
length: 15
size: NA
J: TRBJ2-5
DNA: TGTGCCAGCAGCTTCGGACAGGCAATGGGGGAGACCCAGTACTTC
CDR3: CASSFGQAMGETQYF